One sample yielded the 32 T cell receptor beta chains listed below, sequenced in a study of beta chain features in type 1 diabetes. Whole-study results and caveats: Type 1 diabetes patients showed a moderate but significant shortening of TCRB CDR3s in all four CD4+ subsets.

Isolated RNA was reverse transcribed in full, so expressed TCRB transcripts were sequenced. Repertoires were generated with immunoSEQ multiplex PCR, while TCRdb's copy carries only in-frame clones and drops some. The sample has around 650,000 clones, over 10% seen once. The antigens of these receptors remain unknown. The sequenced sample was naive CD4+ T cells from blood. The receptors come from a man aged 30 to 45 with type 1 diabetes.

This chain connects TRBV5-1 to TRBJ2-3; unclear D gene. The V gene's germline CDR1 is SGHRS and CDR2 YFSETQ. Trimming took 0 bases from V and 4 from J, leaving 6 bases between them. The CDR3 loop spans 13 amino acids. The DNA of the CDR3 is TGCGCCAGCAGCTTGGGGCCCGCAGATACGCAGTATTTT. Translation gives CASSLGPADTQYF.

The CDR3, as DNA: TGCAGCGTCGGAGGGGCCAGCTCCTACGAGCAGTACTTC. Its translation: CSVGGASSYEQYF. The V and J genes are TRBV29-1 and TRBJ2-7, with D possibly being TRBD2 (6 bases). Trimming removed 6 bases from V and 0 bases from J, with 12 bases in between. Germline values: CDR1 SQVTM, CDR2 ANQGSEA. CDR3 length: 13 residues.

This clone was detected a few times. The chain recombines TRBV28 with TRBJ2-1; a possible D gene is TRBD2 (5 bases). The CDR3 covers 13 residues. Germline CDR1 and CDR2: MDHEN and SYDVKM. Trimming left V 5 bases short and J 0 bases short, with 5 bases between. CDR3 coding DNA: TGTGCCAGCAGTGGGAGCTCCTACAATGAGCAGTTCTTC. It encodes CASSGSSYNEQFF.

Concerning this clone itself: At the DNA level, this CDR3 is encoded by other sequences in the same sample as well. The gene calls are TRBV7-2 and TRBJ2-7, with D unresolved. V was cut by 5 bases and J by 0 bases, with 11 bases left in between. The germline V gene encodes CDR1 SGHTA and CDR2 FQGNSA. This CDR3 is built from 14 residues. CDR3 loop: CASSPRGSSYEQYF. CDR3 in DNA: TGTGCCAGCAGCCCTCGCGGCAGCTCCTACGAGCAGTACTTC. The full variable domain, in which reference TRBV7-2 and TRBJ2-7 provide the parts outside the CDR3, is GAGVSQSPSNKVTEKGKDVELRCDPISGHTALYWYRQSLGQGLEFLIYFQGNSAPDKSGLPSDRFSAERTGGSVSTLTIQRTQQEDSAVYLCASSPRGSSYEQYFGPGTRLTVT.

The rearrangement joins TRBV13 to TRBJ2-1; weak D call: TRBD2 (5 bases). Germline CDR1 PRHDT, CDR2 FYEKMQ (reference sequence). The CDR3 extends over 12 amino acids. Trimming took 3 bases from V and 10 from J, leaving 10 bases between them. The CDR3 bases are TGTGCCAGCAGCTTGAAAAGACTAGAGCAGTTCTTC. The encoded protein is CASSLKRLEQFF.

Comment on this clone: The junction departs from germline at one end; a sequencing error may be responsible. The chain employs TRBV7-6 and TRBJ1-6; D might be TRBD1 (5 bases). This CDR3 spans 15 amino acids. The germline V gene has CDR1 SGHVS and CDR2 FNYEAQ. For the CDR3, the DNA is TGTGCCAGCAGCCTAGCAGGGTCCTATAATTCACCCCTCCACTTT. It is translated as CASSLAGSYNSPLHF.

This clone was seen a few times. Other DNA sequences in the same sample also yield this CDR3. The rearrangement links TRBV6-5 to TRBJ2-6; D is ambiguous. This CDR3 contains 13 residues. Trimming cost V 3 bases and J 4 bases, with 4 bases left between them. Germline V gene lookup returns CDR1 MNHEY and CDR2 SVGAGI. CDR3 sequence: CASSYSGANVLTF. DNA of the CDR3: TGTGCCAGCAGTTATTCCGGGGCCAACGTCCTGACTTTC.

J is TRBJ2-5 and V is TRBV25-1; tentatively, D is TRBD1 (5 bases). The V gene's germline CDR1 is MGHDK and CDR2 SYGVNS. Trimming pared 4 bases from V and 4 bases from J, leaving 13 bases between. The CDR3 covers 14 residues. CDR3 sequence (DNA): TGTGCCAGCAGTGCCAACACAGGAACAGAGACCCAGTACTTC. Amino acid sequence: CASSANTGTETQYF.

This clone was found a few times. The V gene is TRBV7-9, the J gene TRBJ1-1; D is undetermined. Trimming pared 5 bases from V and 3 bases from J, leaving 10 bases between. In germline, CDR1 is SEHNR, CDR2 FQNEAQ (reference sequence). The CDR3 loop spans 13 amino acids. The CDR3 region is CASSARSDTEAFF. Here the CDR3 DNA reads TGTGCCAGCAGCGCGCGGTCGGACACTGAAGCTTTCTTT. The variable domain in full, completed from reference TRBV7-9 and TRBJ1-1, reads DTGVSQNPRHKITKRGQNVTFRCDPISEHNRLYWYRQTLGQGPEFLTYFQNEAQLEKSRLLSDRFSAERPKGSFSTLEIQRTEQGDSAMYLCASSARSDTEAFFGQGTRLTVV.

This clone was counted a few times. This chain joins TRBV7-2 and TRBJ2-2; D unclear. This CDR3 contains 14 residues. The V end lost 5 bases, the J end lost 1 base, and 8 bases lay between the germline ends. From germline, CDR1 is SGHTA and CDR2 FQGNSA. The CDR3 region has the DNA TGTGCCAGCAGCCCCACAAGGAACACCGGGGAGCTGTTTTTT. Protein product: CASSPTRNTGELFF.

The chain carries TRBV2 and TRBJ2-2; TRBD1 might be the D (6 bases). With 5 bases removed from V and 0 bases from J, the gap between germline ends came to 13 bases. CDR1 is SNHLY, CDR2 FYNNEI, per germline. This CDR3 is built from 16 residues. This CDR3 is CASSNPRDTNTGELFF. For the CDR3, the DNA is TGTGCCAGCAGTAATCCCCGGGACACGAACACCGGGGAGCTGTTTTTT.

The chain combines TRBV18 with TRBJ2-7, with TRBD1 as a possible D gene (6 bases). CDR3 size: 14 residues. CDR1 and CDR2 from the germline V gene are KGHSH and LQKENI. Trimming pared 3 bases from V and 8 bases from J, leaving 17 bases between. The CDR3 reads CASSPTGGDLKQYF. Written as DNA, the CDR3 is TGTGCCAGCTCACCGACAGGTGGGGATTTAAAGCAGTACTTC.

The chain carries TRBV19 and TRBJ1-1, with unresolved D. V was shortened by 4 bases and J by 1 base, with 7 bases between the two germline ends. The CDR3 is 13 amino acids. CDR1 LNHDA and CDR2 SQIVND come from the germline V gene (reference sequence). The CDR3 region is CASSTRENTEAFF. The CDR3 region has the DNA TGTGCCAGTAGTACTCGGGAGAACACTGAAGCTTTCTTT.

This clone was seen a handful of times. The V and J genes are TRBV18 and TRBJ2-5; no clear D gene. CDR1 KGHSH and CDR2 LQKENI come from the germline V gene. Trimming removed 2 bases at V and 0 bases at J, with 4 bases between. The CDR3 spans 13 residues. In DNA form, the CDR3 reads TGTGCCAGCTCACCATGGGACCAAGAGACCCAGTACTTC. It encodes CASSPWDQETQYF.

This chain connects TRBV7-2 to TRBJ2-2, with D possibly matching TRBD1 (6 bases). Germline CDR1 SGHTA, CDR2 FQGNSA. The CDR3 has 16 residues. V gave up 2 bases and J gave up 1 base, with 11 bases separating them. CDR3 in DNA: TGTGCCAGCAGCTTAAACGGACAGTTGAACACCGGGGAGCTGTTTTTT. This sequence encodes CASSLNGQLNTGELFF.

The rearrangement joins TRBV28 to TRBJ2-3; 12 bases fit TRBD2. Looked up from germline, CDR1 is MDHEN and CDR2 is SYDVKM. The CDR3 extends over 16 amino acids. The J segment lost 4 bases and the V segment lost 2 bases, leaving 4 bases of the junction unmatched. As DNA, the CDR3 is TGTGCCAGCAGTTTAGGGCTAGCGGGGGGGCCAGATACGCAGTATTTT. It encodes CASSLGLAGGPDTQYF.

This clone was picked up a small number of times. This chain joins TRBV5-6 and TRBJ2-1; no clear D gene. The CDR3 spans 12 residues. The germline gives CDR1 SGHDT, CDR2 YYEEEE. V lost 0 bases and J 8 bases, leaving 6 bases between the germline ends. The CDR3 region has the DNA TGTGCCAGCAGCTTGGAAACCTATGAGCAGTTCTTC. This codes for CASSLETYEQFF.

The V and J genes are TRBV5-6 and TRBJ2-3; D is perhaps TRBD2 (5 bases). V was cut by 5 bases and J by 3 bases, with 19 bases left in between. The CDR3 spans 16 residues. Germline CDR1 reads SGHDT; CDR2 reads YYEEEE. The CDR3 nucleotides read TGTGCCAGCAGTCCGGGGTGGGCCTTTGGGACAGATACGCAGTATTTT. Translation gives CASSPGWAFGTDTQYF.

There are a few counts of this clone. The chain recombines TRBV19 with TRBJ2-7; maybe TRBD1 (5 bases). Trimming took off 1 base at V and 2 bases at J, with 9 bases between the two ends. This CDR3 spans 14 amino acids. The germline V gene encodes CDR1 LNHDA and CDR2 SQIVND (reference sequence). The CDR3 region has the DNA TGTGCCAGTAGTATAGTCCCAGGGACCTACGAGCAGTACTTC. Its translation: CASSIVPGTYEQYF.

Remarks on this clone: Within the sample, other DNA sequences also encode this same CDR3. The V and J genes are TRBV18 and TRBJ2-7; 7 positions agree with TRBD1. The CDR3 is 14 amino acids. Germline CDR1 KGHSH, CDR2 LQKENI. With V trimmed by 1 base and J by 4 bases, 4 bases remained unmatched. The CDR3 DNA follows: TGTGCCAGCTCACCACGACAGGGTACTTACGAGCAGTACTTC. Its protein is CASSPRQGTYEQYF. The full variable domain, in which reference TRBV18 and TRBJ2-7 provide the parts outside the CDR3, is NAGVMQNPRHLVRRRGQEARLRCSPMKGHSHVYWYRQLPEEGLKFMVYLQKENIIDESGMPKERFSAEFPKEGPSILRIQQVVRGDSAAYFCASSPRQGTYEQYFGPGTRLTVT.

Only a few counts were recorded for this clone. The rearrangement links TRBV25-1 to TRBJ2-3; D not resolved. CDR1 is MGHDK and CDR2 is SYGVNS in the germline V gene. V gave up 2 bases and J gave up 3 bases, with 3 bases separating them. The CDR3 consists of 12 residues. This CDR3 is CASSEVTDTQYF. In DNA, the CDR3 is TGTGCCAGCAGTGAAGTGACAGATACGCAGTATTTT. The complete variable domain, with remaining parts taken from reference TRBV25-1 and TRBJ2-3, reads EADIYQTPRYLVIGTGKKITLECSQTMGHDKMYWYQQDPGMELHLIHYSYGVNSTEKGDLSSESTVSRIRTEHFPLTLESARPSHTSQYLCASSEVTDTQYFGPGTRLTVL.

The chain links TRBV30 to TRBJ1-2; D is undetermined. The CDR3 spans 14 residues. Germline V gene lookup returns CDR1 GTSNPN and CDR2 SVGIG (reference sequence). Trimming left V 0 bases short and J 4 bases short, with 12 bases between. The CDR3: CAWSVRLSSYGYTF. The CDR3 bases are TGTGCCTGGAGTGTGAGGCTGAGTTCCTATGGCTACACCTTC.

The sample holds a few counts of this clone. V usage is TRBV7-2 and J usage is TRBJ1-2; no reliable D call. Germline values: CDR1 SGHTA, CDR2 FQGNSA. The CDR3 has 13 residues. V lost 2 bases, J lost 6 bases, and 10 bases lay in between. DNA for the CDR3: TGTGCCAGCAGCTTATACGCAGCCGATGGCTACACCTTC. Protein product: CASSLYAADGYTF.

The CDR3 nucleotides read TGTGCCAGCAGTTACTCCCGGGACAGGGGTAGATCTGAAGCTTTCTTT. Translated, it gives CASSYSRDRGRSEAFF. This chain links TRBV6-5 with TRBJ1-1, with 10 bases matching TRBD1. V lost 0 bases to trimming and J lost 6 bases; unmatched junction nucleotides: 7. This CDR3 region has 16 residues. Germline V CDR1 and CDR2: MNHEY, SVGAGI.

This sequence joins TRBV18 and TRBJ2-5; no clear D. The DNA matches TRBJ2-7 better at its end, which makes the J call doubtful. The germline CDR1 and CDR2 sequences are KGHSH and LQKENI. CDR3 length equals 13 residues. CDR3 sequence reads: CASSPGADIEQYF. CDR3 bases: TGTGCCAGCTCACCAGGTGCTGATATCGAGCAGTACTTC.

A few counts support this clone. The chain couples TRBV4-2 to TRBJ1-2; 9 nucleotides line up with TRBD1. Trimming took 3 bases from V and 6 from J; bases not matched to a gene: 8. This CDR3 contains 15 residues. Germline loops: CDR1 LGHNA, CDR2 YNFKEQ. The CDR3 bases are TGTGCCAGCAGCCATAATGGACAGGGGAAAGATGGCTACACCTTC. As protein: CASSHNGQGKDGYTF.

There are a few counts of this clone. This sequence joins TRBV7-2 and TRBJ1-1; D unclear. The CDR3 totals 13 residues. V gave up 8 bases and J gave up 2 bases, with 12 bases separating them. Germline V gives CDR1 SGHTA, CDR2 FQGNSA. The CDR3 DNA reads as TGTGCCAGCTTGTTTGAGGCAAACACTGAAGCTTTCTTT. It translates to CASLFEANTEAFF. The full variable domain, with the rest looked up from reference TRBV7-2 and TRBJ1-1, is GAGVSQSPSNKVTEKGKDVELRCDPISGHTALYWYRQSLGQGLEFLIYFQGNSAPDKSGLPSDRFSAERTGGSVSTLTIQRTQQEDSAVYLCASLFEANTEAFFGQGTRLTVV.

This clone was counted only a few times. The chain links TRBV5-4 to TRBJ2-3, with D unclear. Germline V gene lookup returns CDR1 SGHNT and CDR2 YYREEE (reference sequence). CDR3 length equals 14 residues. Deletions cut 2 bases from V and 2 bases from J, with 9 bases between. This chain's CDR3 is CASSFGTFTDTQYF. The CDR3 DNA sequence: TGTGCCAGCAGCTTCGGCACTTTCACAGATACGCAGTATTTT.

The chain links TRBV7-2 to TRBJ2-7, with D possibly being TRBD2 (7 bases). V lost 0 bases to trimming and J lost 3 bases, with 15 bases between them. The CDR3 extends over 16 amino acids. Germline CDR1 is SGHTA and CDR2 is FQGNSA. In DNA form, the CDR3 reads TGTGCCAGCAGCTTAGCGGGGGGGCGAGGGGGCTACGAGCAGTACTTC. It specifies CASSLAGGRGGYEQYF.

This clone was picked up a small number of times. J is TRBJ1-5 and V is TRBV18; 10 nucleotides align to TRBD1. Trimming took 6 bases from V and 1 from J; bases not matched to a gene: 12. CDR3 length: 18 residues. In germline, CDR1 is KGHSH, CDR2 LQKENI. This CDR3 reads CASSPSWTGGQSNQPQHF. As DNA, the CDR3 is TGTGCCAGCTCCCCCTCTTGGACAGGGGGACAAAGCAATCAGCCCCAGCATTTT.

This clone occurred a few times. The chain carries TRBV4-2 and TRBJ2-1, with D possibly TRBD2 on 6 matching bases. V was pared by 5 bases and J by 9 bases, with 17 bases between. The V gene's germline CDR1 is LGHNA and CDR2 YNFKEQ. The CDR3 is 14 amino acids. The CDR3 DNA follows: TGTGCCAGCAGCGCATCTCGCGGGGTCGGTGAGCAGTTCTTC. Protein: CASSASRGVGEQFF.

The J gene is TRBJ2-7, the V gene TRBV4-1; no clear D gene. V gave up 0 bases and J gave up 2 bases, with 8 bases separating them. The CDR3 extends over 14 amino acids. Germline CDR1 and CDR2: MGHRA and YSYEKL. For the CDR3, the DNA is TGCGCCAGCAGCCAAGATTCCAGGCCCTACGAGCAGTACTTC. Its translation is CASSQDSRPYEQYF.